Below are 25 T cell receptor beta chains sequenced from a single sample in a study of vaccination and CD4 T cells after COVID-19 (dated by TCRdb to 2022 to 2024). Antigens for these TCRs are unknown. Library method: PCR. Sequenced on an Illumina iSeq 100. At the Johns Hopkins FTIC core, DNA from the cultured CD4+ T cells underwent TCR sequencing with the Oncomine TCR Beta short-read assay. TCRdb took the public reads, trimmed them with fastp at Q25, ran MiXCR for clone calling and kept in-frame beta chains. Each CDR3 protein appears once, grouped with its most common genes and DNA. Counted in this sample were over 20,000 distinct CDR3 sequences; 43% of them appeared once. Approximately 13% of the sample is held by the ten biggest clonotypes. This sample's treatment or condition label indicates: roughly 10-day PBMC culture with coronavirus spike peptide pools or control peptides (ViraFEST assay). The sequenced sample was CD4+ T cells from blood, cultured in vitro. These receptors all stem from a human donor who had recovered from COVID-19.

V gene TRBV28 combines with J gene TRBJ1-1, with 7 bases identical to TRBD1. J was trimmed by 1 base and V by 6 bases; bases with no gene match: 5. The germline gives CDR1 MDHEN, CDR2 SYDVKM. The CDR3 totals 14 residues. CDR3 coding DNA: TGTGCCAGCAGGTTACAGGGGCCGAACACTGAAGCTTTCTTT. It specifies CASRLQGPNTEAFF.

The genes are TRBV6-1 and TRBJ1-5, with 12 bases that match TRBD1. This CDR3 is 15 amino acids long. V trimming: 6 bases; J trimming: 6 bases; junction bases outside the gene matches: 6. The germline CDR1 and CDR2 sequences are MNHNS and SASEGT. CDR3 protein: CASSTGTGGIQPQHF. The DNA for the CDR3 is TGTGCCAGCAGCACCGGGACAGGGGGCATTCAGCCCCAGCATTTT.

This clonotype occurred a few times. The chain combines TRBV19 with TRBJ2-5; 9 bases map to TRBD1. CDR1 and CDR2 from the germline V gene are LNHDA and SQIVND (reference sequence). The CDR3 length is 17 residues. The junction had 10 bases not matched to a gene; V was cut back by 4 bases and J by 1 base. The CDR3 spells CASSTRRDRASQETQYF. The CDR3 coding sequence is TGTGCCAGTAGTACCAGGAGGGACAGGGCATCCCAAGAGACCCAGTACTTC. The full variable domain, in which reference TRBV19 and TRBJ2-5 provide the parts outside the CDR3, is DGGITQSPKYLFRKEGQNVTLSCEQNLNHDAMYWYRQDPGQGLRLIYYSQIVNDFQKGDIAEGYSVSREKKESFPLTVTSAQKNPTAFYLCASSTRRDRASQETQYFGPGTRLLVL.

V and J are TRBV11-3 and TRBJ2-3; 11 nucleotides align to TRBD2. CDR1 is SGHNT, CDR2 YENEEA, per germline. The CDR3 loop spans 15 amino acids. Losses at the gene ends were 3 bases for V and 4 bases for J; bases not matched to a gene: 3. CDR3 DNA sequence: TGTGCCAGCAGCTTTAGCGGGGGGGCCCCAGATACGCAGTATTTT. Residues: CASSFSGGAPDTQYF.

The rearrangement joins TRBV7-8 to TRBJ1-5, with D possibly TRBD1 on 6 matching bases. This CDR3 is 16 amino acids long. V was pared by 4 bases and J by 2 bases, with 15 bases between. Germline values: CDR1 SGHVS, CDR2 FQNEAQ. The CDR3 loop is CASSSPGGQRNQPQHF. CDR3 nucleotides: TGTGCCAGCAGCTCCCCAGGTGGACAGCGCAATCAGCCCCAGCATTTT.

V and J are TRBV10-3 and TRBJ2-6; D may be TRBD2 (6 bases). Germline V lookup: CDR1 ENHRY, CDR2 SYGVKD. The CDR3 has 16 residues. Trimming removed 5 bases from V and 2 bases from J, with 13 bases in between. The CDR3 reads CAISPPPGAGANVLTF. CDR3 sequence (DNA): TGTGCCATCAGTCCGCCCCCGGGGGCTGGGGCCAACGTCCTGACTTTC.

This clonotype appeared a single time. The rearrangement uses TRBV25-1 and TRBJ2-3, with D perhaps TRBD1 or TRBD2 (6 bases each). The germline V gene has CDR1 MGHDK and CDR2 SYGVNS. Trimming removed 4 bases at V and 4 bases at J, with 18 bases between. This CDR3 has 16 amino acids. For the CDR3, the DNA is TGTGCCAGCAGTGCCTCACGGGGGCTAGTCGCAGATACGCAGTATTTT. It yields the protein CASSASRGLVADTQYF.

V gene TRBV18 combines with J gene TRBJ1-5; no clear D gene. Trimming took off 4 bases at V and 4 bases at J, with 5 bases between the two ends. CDR3 length: 12 residues. CDR1 is KGHSH and CDR2 is LQKENI in the germline V gene. The CDR3 protein is CASSLPNQPQHF. The CDR3 nucleotides are TGTGCCAGCTCACTCCCTAATCAGCCCCAGCATTTT.

This clonotype was recorded only once. The chain has TRBV20-1 and TRBJ2-2; 7 positions agree with TRBD1. CDR1 is DFQATT and CDR2 is SNEGSKA in the germline V gene (reference sequence). The CDR3 runs 16 residues. The V gene end was trimmed by 3 bases and the J gene end by 0 bases; junction bases not matched to a gene: 7. The CDR3: CSARPIGTANTGELFF. In DNA form, the CDR3 reads TGCAGTGCTAGGCCCATAGGGACAGCGAACACCGGGGAGCTGTTTTTT.

This CDR3 reads CASSAGEGTDGYTF. CDR3 sequence (DNA): TGCGCCAGCAGTGCCGGTGAGGGGACGGATGGCTACACCTTC. The chain joins TRBV10-1 to TRBJ1-2, with D maybe TRBD1 (5 bases). Trimming cost V 4 bases and J 6 bases, with 15 bases left between them. Germline CDR1 WNHNN, CDR2 SYGVQD (reference sequence). This CDR3 has 14 amino acids.

The V call is TRBV19, the J call TRBJ1-1, with D possibly matching TRBD1 (5 bases). Germline loops: CDR1 LNHDA, CDR2 SQIVND (reference sequence). V lost 5 bases and J lost 1, with 17 bases in between. The CDR3 consists of 16 residues. The CDR3 reads CASSPPYGRGNTEAFF. The CDR3 coding sequence is TGTGCCAGTAGTCCCCCGTACGGGAGGGGGAACACTGAAGCTTTCTTT. Full variable domain (missing parts from reference TRBV19 and TRBJ1-1): DGGITQSPKYLFRKEGQNVTLSCEQNLNHDAMYWYRQDPGQGLRLIYYSQIVNDFQKGDIAEGYSVSREKKESFPLTVTSAQKNPTAFYLCASSPPYGRGNTEAFFGQGTRLTVV.

The chain uses TRBV5-1 and TRBJ1-1, with no clear D. The germline V gene has CDR1 SGHRS and CDR2 YFSETQ. V was shortened by 1 base and J by 5 bases, with 9 bases between the two germline ends. This CDR3 has 13 amino acids. The CDR3 reads CASSLKFETEAFF. DNA for the CDR3: TGCGCCAGCAGCTTGAAATTTGAGACTGAAGCTTTCTTT.

DNA for the CDR3: TGTGCCAGCAGGACCTCGGGACAGGGCCTCGAAAAACTGTTTTTT. Translated, it gives CASRTSGQGLEKLFF. This chain connects TRBV28 to TRBJ1-4; 9 bases align to TRBD1. Looked up from germline, CDR1 is MDHEN and CDR2 is SYDVKM. V was clipped by 6 bases and J by 8 bases; unmatched bases: 10. CDR3 length: 15 amino acids.

V usage is TRBV19 and J usage is TRBJ2-3; D possibly matches TRBD1 or TRBD2 (5 bases each). CDR3 size: 16 residues. The V end lost 6 bases, the J end lost 4 bases, and 20 bases lay between the germline ends. Germline V lookup: CDR1 LNHDA, CDR2 SQIVND (reference sequence). The CDR3 region has the DNA TGTGCCAGTAGACCCCCCGGGACGCAGGGCTCAGATACGCAGTATTTT. The encoded protein is CASRPPGTQGSDTQYF.

In this sample, this clonotype turned up a few times. CDR3 residues: CASSKEGSGGKIGELFF. Written as DNA, the CDR3 is TGTGCCAGCAGCAAAGAAGGTAGCGGGGGGAAAATCGGGGAGCTGTTTTTT. This chain links TRBV21-1 with TRBJ2-2; TRBD2 is the table's D call, not checked against the DNA. TRBV21-1 is a documented pseudogene. This CDR3 region has 17 residues.

The chain links TRBV19 to TRBJ2-2; 8 bases fit TRBD1. The CDR3 covers 16 residues. Trimming cost V 6 bases and J 4 bases; bases outside gene matches: 10. CDR1 is LNHDA and CDR2 is SQIVND in the germline V gene (reference sequence). CDR3 in amino acids: CASRPLSTGGTGELFF. CDR3 DNA sequence: TGTGCCAGTAGGCCCCTTAGTACAGGGGGCACCGGGGAGCTGTTTTTT.

This chain uses TRBV20-1 with TRBJ2-3; D is perhaps TRBD2 (5 bases). Germline V lookup: CDR1 DFQATT, CDR2 SNEGSKA (reference sequence). The CDR3 consists of 14 residues. V dropped 0 bases and J dropped 0 bases, with 7 bases sitting between them. This CDR3 reads CSAREGGSTDTQYF. Written as DNA, the CDR3 is TGCAGTGCTAGAGAGGGCGGGAGCACAGATACGCAGTATTTT.

The CDR3: CASSLDSYNEQFF. The CDR3 DNA is TGTGCCAGCAGCCTTGACTCCTACAATGAGCAGTTCTTC. The rearrangement uses TRBV5-4 and TRBJ2-1, with no clear D. The CDR3 contains 13 residues. The germline CDR1 and CDR2 sequences are SGHNT and YYREEE (reference sequence). V was clipped by 4 bases and J by 0 bases, with 5 bases between them.

The chain combines TRBV1 with TRBJ2-7. TRBV1 is a documented pseudogene. The CDR3 spans 12 residues. The CDR3 DNA reads TGCACCAGCAGCCAAGCCCCCTACGAGCAGTACTTC. This gives the protein CTSSQAPYEQYF.

This clonotype appeared once. V usage is TRBV6-2 or TRBV6-3 and J usage is TRBJ2-2; D not resolved. The CDR3 is 15 residues long. Trimming stripped 5 bases from V and 1 base from J, with 11 bases between. Germline values: CDR1 MNHEY, CDR2 SVGEGT. CDR3 bases: TGTGCCAGCAGTGCCCGCGTGAGGAACACCGGGGAGCTGTTTTTT. Translated: CASSARVRNTGELFF.

This clonotype came up a few times. The chain employs TRBV27 and TRBJ2-7, with D possibly being TRBD1 (6 bases). Trimming shortened V by 4 bases and J by 7 bases, and 17 bases separated the two germline ends. The CDR3 runs 14 residues. The germline CDR1 and CDR2 sequences are MNHEY and SMNVEV (reference sequence). CDR3 in DNA: TGTGCCAGCAGTTCAGACAGGTGGGGGATTGAGCAGTACTTC. It encodes CASSSDRWGIEQYF.

The CDR3 reads CARVWAVFSGANVLTF. DNA of the CDR3: TGCGCCAGAGTGTGGGCAGTTTTCTCTGGGGCCAACGTCCTGACTTTC. This sequence joins TRBV23-1 and TRBJ2-6; D ambiguous. TRBV23-1 is an open reading frame whose function is uncertain. This CDR3 has 16 amino acids. V was pared by 9 bases and J by 0 bases, with 15 bases between.

The V and J genes are TRBV6-2 or TRBV6-3 and TRBJ2-3; 12 nucleotides align to TRBD2. The germline V gene encodes CDR1 MNHEY and CDR2 SVGEGT. With 5 bases clipped from V and 4 bases from J, the junction kept 4 bases outside the gene matches. This CDR3 spans 15 amino acids. The CDR3 sequence: CASSRLAGGADTQYF. The CDR3 DNA sequence: TGTGCCAGCAGTCGTCTAGCGGGAGGGGCAGATACGCAGTATTTT.

The genes are TRBV6-2 or TRBV6-3 and TRBJ2-3; possibly TRBD1 for D (6 bases). This CDR3 region has 15 residues. Germline lookup yields CDR1 MNHEY and CDR2 SVGEGT. Between the trimmed V and J ends, which lost 6 bases and 0 bases, there was a span of 13 bases. Written as DNA, the CDR3 is TGTGCCAGCAGCGCATGGGACACCAGCACAGATACGCAGTATTTT. The encoded protein is CASSAWDTSTDTQYF.

This clonotype was detected only a few times. This chain connects TRBV2 to TRBJ1-6; D unclear. Per the germline V gene, CDR1 is SNHLY and CDR2 is FYNNEI. There are 13 residues in the CDR3. V was clipped by 2 bases and J by 6 bases, with 5 bases between them. The DNA for the CDR3 is TGTGCCAGCAGTGAATCCCTTAATTCACCCCTCCACTTT. Translating gives CASSESLNSPLHF. Filled out from reference TRBV2 and TRBJ1-6, the complete variable domain reads EPEVTQTPSHQVTQMGQEVILRCVPISNHLYFYWYRQILGQKVEFLVSFYNNEISEKSEIFDDQFSVERPDGSNFTLKIRSTKLEDSAMYFCASSESLNSPLHFGNGTRLTVT.